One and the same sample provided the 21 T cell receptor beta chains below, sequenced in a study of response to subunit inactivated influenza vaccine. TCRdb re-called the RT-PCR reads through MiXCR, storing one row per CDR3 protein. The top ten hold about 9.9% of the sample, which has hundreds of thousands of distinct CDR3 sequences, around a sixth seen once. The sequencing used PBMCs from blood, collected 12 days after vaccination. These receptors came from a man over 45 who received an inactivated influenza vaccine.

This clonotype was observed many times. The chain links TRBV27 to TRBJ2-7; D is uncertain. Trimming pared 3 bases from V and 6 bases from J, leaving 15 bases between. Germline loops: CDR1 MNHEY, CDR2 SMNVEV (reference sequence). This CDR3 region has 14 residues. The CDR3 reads CASSFAAVRREQYF. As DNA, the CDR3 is TGTGCCAGCAGTTTCGCGGCAGTCCGACGCGAGCAGTACTTC.

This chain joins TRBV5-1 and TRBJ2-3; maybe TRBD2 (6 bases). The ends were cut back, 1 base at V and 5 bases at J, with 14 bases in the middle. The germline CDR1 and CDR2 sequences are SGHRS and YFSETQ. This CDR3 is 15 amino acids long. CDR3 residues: CASSLNSGRRDTQYF. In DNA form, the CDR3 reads TGCGCCAGCAGCTTGAATAGCGGTAGAAGAGATACGCAGTATTTT.

CDR3 loop: CASSLDRSVAKNIQYF. The CDR3 DNA follows: TGTGCCAGCAGCTTGGACAGGTCCGTAGCCAAAAACATTCAGTACTTC. V gene TRBV5-6 combines with J gene TRBJ2-4, with D perhaps matching TRBD1 (5 bases). CDR3 length: 16 amino acids. Germline V CDR1 and CDR2: SGHDT, YYEEEE. Trimming removed 0 bases from V and 0 bases from J, with 10 bases in between.

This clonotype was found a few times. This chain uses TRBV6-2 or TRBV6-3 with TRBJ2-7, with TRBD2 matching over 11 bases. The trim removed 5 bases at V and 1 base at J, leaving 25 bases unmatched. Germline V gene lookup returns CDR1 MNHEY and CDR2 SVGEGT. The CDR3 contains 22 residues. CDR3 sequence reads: CASSNLSPGRGLLAGVSYEQYF. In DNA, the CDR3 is TGTGCCAGCAGTAATCTCTCCCCCGGAAGGGGCCTACTAGCGGGAGTGTCCTACGAGCAGTACTTC.

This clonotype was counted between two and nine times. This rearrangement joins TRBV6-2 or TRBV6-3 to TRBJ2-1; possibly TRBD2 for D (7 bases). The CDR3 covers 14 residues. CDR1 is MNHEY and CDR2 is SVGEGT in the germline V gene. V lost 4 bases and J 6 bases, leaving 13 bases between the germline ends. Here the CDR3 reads CASSSPAGANEQFF. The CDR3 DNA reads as TGTGCCAGCAGTTCCCCCGCGGGGGCCAATGAGCAGTTCTTC.

In DNA, the CDR3 is TGCGCCAGCAGCCAAGAGATGGGACTTATCGAGCAGTTCTTC. Its translation is CASSQEMGLIEQFF. The chain has TRBV4-3 and TRBJ2-1; D is perhaps TRBD2 (6 bases). Trimming pared 0 bases from V and 10 bases from J, leaving 13 bases between. Germline CDR1 LGHNA, CDR2 YSLEER. This CDR3 has 14 amino acids.

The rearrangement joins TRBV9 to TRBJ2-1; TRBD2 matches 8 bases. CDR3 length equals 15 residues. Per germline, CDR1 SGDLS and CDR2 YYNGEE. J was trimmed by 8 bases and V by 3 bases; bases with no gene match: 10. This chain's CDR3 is CASSGKGLVSDEQFF. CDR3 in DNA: TGTGCCAGCAGCGGGAAGGGACTAGTGTCCGATGAGCAGTTCTTC.

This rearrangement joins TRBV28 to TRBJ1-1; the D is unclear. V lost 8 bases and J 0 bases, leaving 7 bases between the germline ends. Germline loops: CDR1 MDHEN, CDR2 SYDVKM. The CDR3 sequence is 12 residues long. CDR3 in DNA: TGTGCCAGCTTCTCGGTGAACACTGAAGCTTTCTTT. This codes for CASFSVNTEAFF.

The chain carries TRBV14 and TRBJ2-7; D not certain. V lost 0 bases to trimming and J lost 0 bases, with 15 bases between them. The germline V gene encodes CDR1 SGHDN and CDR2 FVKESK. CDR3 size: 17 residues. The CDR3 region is CASSQERLADSSYEQYF. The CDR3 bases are TGTGCCAGCAGCCAAGAAAGGCTTGCGGATAGCTCCTACGAGCAGTACTTC.

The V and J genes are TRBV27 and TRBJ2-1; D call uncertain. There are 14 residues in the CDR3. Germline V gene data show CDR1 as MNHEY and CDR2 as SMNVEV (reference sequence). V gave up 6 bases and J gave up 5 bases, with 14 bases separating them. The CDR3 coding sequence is TGTGCCAGCAGCCGCCGGCAGACCGACAATGAGCAGTTCTTC. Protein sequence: CASSRRQTDNEQFF.

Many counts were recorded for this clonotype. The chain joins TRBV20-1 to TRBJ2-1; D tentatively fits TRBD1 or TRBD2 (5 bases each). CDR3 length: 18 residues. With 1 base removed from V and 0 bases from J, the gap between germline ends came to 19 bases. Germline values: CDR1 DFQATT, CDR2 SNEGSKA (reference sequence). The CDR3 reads CSARGDRVAASSYNEQFF. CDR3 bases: TGCAGTGCTAGAGGGGACCGGGTGGCGGCGAGCTCCTACAATGAGCAGTTCTTC.

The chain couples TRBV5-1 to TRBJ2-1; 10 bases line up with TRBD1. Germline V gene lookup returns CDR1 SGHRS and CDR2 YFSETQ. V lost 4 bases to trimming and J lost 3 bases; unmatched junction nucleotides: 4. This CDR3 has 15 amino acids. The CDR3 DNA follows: TGCGCCAGCAGCAAAGGACAGGGGGACTACAATGAGCAGTTCTTC. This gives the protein CASSKGQGDYNEQFF.

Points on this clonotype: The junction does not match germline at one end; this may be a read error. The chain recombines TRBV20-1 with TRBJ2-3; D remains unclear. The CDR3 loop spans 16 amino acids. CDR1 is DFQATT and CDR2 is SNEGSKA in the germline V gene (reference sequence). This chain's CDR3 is CCARDQAPGATDTQYF. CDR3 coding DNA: TGCTGTGCTAGAGATCAGGCGCCAGGAGCCACAGATACGCAGTATTTT.

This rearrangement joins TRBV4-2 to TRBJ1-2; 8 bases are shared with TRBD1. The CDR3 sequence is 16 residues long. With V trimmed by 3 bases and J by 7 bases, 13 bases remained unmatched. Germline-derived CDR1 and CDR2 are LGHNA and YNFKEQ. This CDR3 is CASSQDTHIDRGGYTF. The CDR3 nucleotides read TGTGCCAGCAGCCAGGACACACACATAGACAGGGGTGGCTACACCTTC.

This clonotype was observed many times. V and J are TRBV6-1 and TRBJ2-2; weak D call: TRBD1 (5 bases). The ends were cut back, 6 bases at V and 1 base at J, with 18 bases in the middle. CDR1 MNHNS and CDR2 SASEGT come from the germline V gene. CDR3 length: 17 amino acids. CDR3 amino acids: CASSRQPNPLNTGELFF. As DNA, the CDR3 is TGTGCCAGCAGCCGACAGCCCAATCCGTTGAACACCGGGGAGCTGTTTTTT.

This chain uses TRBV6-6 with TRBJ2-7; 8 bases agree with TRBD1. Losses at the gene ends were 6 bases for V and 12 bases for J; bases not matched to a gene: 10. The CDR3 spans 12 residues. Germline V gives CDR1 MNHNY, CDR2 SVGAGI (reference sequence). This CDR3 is CASRGETGARYF. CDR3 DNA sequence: TGTGCCAGCAGAGGCGAGACAGGGGCGCGGTACTTC.

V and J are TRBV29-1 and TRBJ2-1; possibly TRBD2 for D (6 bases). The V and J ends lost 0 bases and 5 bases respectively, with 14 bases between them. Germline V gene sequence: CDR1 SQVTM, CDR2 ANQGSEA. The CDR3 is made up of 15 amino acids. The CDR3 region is CSVEDWTGEDNEQFF. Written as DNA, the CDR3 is TGCAGCGTTGAAGATTGGACGGGAGAAGACAATGAGCAGTTCTTC.

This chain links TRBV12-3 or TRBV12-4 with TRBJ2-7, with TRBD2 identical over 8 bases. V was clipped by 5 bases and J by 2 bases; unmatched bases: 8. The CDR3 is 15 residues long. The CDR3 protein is CASSANGRAAYEQYF. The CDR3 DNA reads TGTGCCAGCAGTGCAAACGGGAGGGCCGCCTACGAGCAGTACTTC.

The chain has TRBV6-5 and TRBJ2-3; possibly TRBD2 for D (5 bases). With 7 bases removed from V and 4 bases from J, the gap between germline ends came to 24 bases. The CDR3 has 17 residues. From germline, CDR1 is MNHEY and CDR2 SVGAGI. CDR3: CASTSFLSVGNSDTQYF. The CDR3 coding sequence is TGTGCCAGCACTTCGTTCCTATCCGTCGGGAACTCAGATACGCAGTATTTT.

The CDR3 reads CASSLALILGTNEKLFF. The DNA for the CDR3 is TGTGCCAGCAGTTTAGCGCTGATTCTTGGAACGAATGAAAAACTGTTTTTT. V usage is TRBV12-3 or TRBV12-4 and J usage is TRBJ1-4; D is undetermined. CDR3 size: 17 residues. Trimming stripped 0 bases from V and 5 bases from J, with 16 bases between.

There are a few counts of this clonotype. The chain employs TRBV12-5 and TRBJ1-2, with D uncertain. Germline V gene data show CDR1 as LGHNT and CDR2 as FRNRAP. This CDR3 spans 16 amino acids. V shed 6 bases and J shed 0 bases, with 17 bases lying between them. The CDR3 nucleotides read TGTGCTAGTGGGCCTTCCGAGGGAAGGACTAACTATGGCTACACCTTC. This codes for CASGPSEGRTNYGYTF.